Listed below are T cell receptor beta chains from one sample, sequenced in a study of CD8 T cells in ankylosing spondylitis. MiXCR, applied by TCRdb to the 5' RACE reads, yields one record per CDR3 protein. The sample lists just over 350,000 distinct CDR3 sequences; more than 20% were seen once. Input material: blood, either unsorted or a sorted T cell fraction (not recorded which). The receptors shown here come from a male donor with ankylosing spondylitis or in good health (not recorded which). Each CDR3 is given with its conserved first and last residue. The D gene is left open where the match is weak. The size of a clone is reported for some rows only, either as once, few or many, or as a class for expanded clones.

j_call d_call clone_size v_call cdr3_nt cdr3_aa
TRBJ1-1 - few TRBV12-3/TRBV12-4 TGTGCCAGCAGTTGGGTTGGGAACACTGAAGCTTTCTTT CASSWVGNTEAFF
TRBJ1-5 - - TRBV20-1 TGCAGTGCCTCCCCCCAGGGGTGGGCAAATCAGCCCCAGCATTTT CSASPQGWANQPQHF
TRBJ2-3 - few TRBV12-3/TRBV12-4 TGTGCCAGCACCCTGAGGGCGCTAGTGGTAGATACGCAGTATTTT CASTLRALVVDTQYF
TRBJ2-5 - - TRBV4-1 TGCGCCAGCAGCCAAGACCGTCTCCGGGGAGAGACCCAGTACTTC CASSQDRLRGETQYF
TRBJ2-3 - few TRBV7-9 TGTGCCAGCAGGATGTCGGCAGATACGCAGTATTTT CASRMSADTQYF
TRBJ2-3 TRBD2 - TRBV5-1 TGCGCCAGCAGAGAACCGCAGCGGGGGGGATCAGATACGCAGTATTTT CASREPQRGGSDTQYF
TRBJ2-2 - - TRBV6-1 TGTGCCAGCAGTGTCAGGGGGGCCACCGGGGAGCTGTTTTTT CASSVRGATGELFF
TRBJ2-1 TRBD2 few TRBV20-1 TGCAGTGCTATAACGGCGGGGGGCGTCAATGAGCAGTTCTTC CSAITAGGVNEQFF
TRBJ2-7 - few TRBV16 TGTGCCAGCAGCCCCTCGATGCGGGCTGCGGGTTTTGGCTACGAGCAGTACTTC CASSPSMRAAGFGYEQYF
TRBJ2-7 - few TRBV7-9 TGTGCCAGCAGCTATCGTCTGGGGGCCTCCTACGAGCAGTACTTC CASSYRLGASYEQYF
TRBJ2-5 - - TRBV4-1 TGCGCCAGCAGCCAAGAGTCGGGGCTAGGGGGGGGAGAGACCCAGTACTTC CASSQESGLGGGETQYF
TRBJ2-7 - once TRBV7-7 TGTGCCAGCAGCTTTGGACCAGCTCCAACCTACGAGCAGTACTTC CASSFGPAPTYEQYF
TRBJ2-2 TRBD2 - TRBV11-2 TGTGCCAGCAGCCATCTAGCGGGGTTGCCCGGGGAGCTGTTTTTT CASSHLAGLPGELFF
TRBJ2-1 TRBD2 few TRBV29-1 TGCAGCGTTGAACTTACTAGCGATCACAATGAGCAGTTCTTC CSVELTSDHNEQFF
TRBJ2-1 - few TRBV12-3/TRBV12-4 TGTGCCAGCAGTTTAACTTCCCCCAATGAGCAGTTCTTC CASSLTSPNEQFF
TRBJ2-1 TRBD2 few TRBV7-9 TGTGCCAGCAGCCCCCGGGATAGCGGGGGAAACAATGAGCAGTTCTTC CASSPRDSGGNNEQFF
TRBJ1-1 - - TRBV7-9 TGTGCCAGCAGCTTACCCAACAGGGAAGCTTTCTTT CASSLPNREAFF
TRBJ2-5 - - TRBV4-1 TGCGCCAGCAGCCTGTTCGGACCAGATTCACAAGAGACCCAGTACTTC CASSLFGPDSQETQYF
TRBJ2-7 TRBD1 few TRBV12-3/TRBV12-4 TGTGCCAGCAGTAGGGGACAGCATCCCTACGAGCAGTACTTC CASSRGQHPYEQYF
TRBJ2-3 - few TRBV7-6 TGTGCCAGCAGCTTAAGTTTCCCGGATACGCAGTATTTT CASSLSFPDTQYF
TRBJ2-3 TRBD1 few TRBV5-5 TGTGCCAGCAGCTTGGGGGACAGTTACTTGGAGGGCACAGATACGCAGTATTTT CASSLGDSYLEGTDTQYF
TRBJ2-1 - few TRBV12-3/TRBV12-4 TGTGCCAGCAGTGCCGGACTAACTGAGCAGTTCTTC CASSAGLTEQFF
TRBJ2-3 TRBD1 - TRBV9 TGTGCCAGCAGCGGGCGGACAGGGTGGGATACGCAGTATTTT CASSGRTGWDTQYF
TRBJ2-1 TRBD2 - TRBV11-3 TGTGCCAGCAGCTTAGACTCCTCTAGCGGGGCTTACAATGAGCAGTTCTTC CASSLDSSSGAYNEQFF
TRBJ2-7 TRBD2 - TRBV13 TGTGCCAGCAGCTTAGGCCCTAGCGGGGGGGAAGGCGAGCAGTACTTC CASSLGPSGGEGEQYF
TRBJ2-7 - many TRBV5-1 TGCGCCAGCAGCTTTGACTCCTACGAGCAGTACTTC CASSFDSYEQYF
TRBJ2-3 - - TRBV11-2 TGTGCCAGCAGCTTAGGAAGGGTCACGCAGTATTTT CASSLGRVTQYF
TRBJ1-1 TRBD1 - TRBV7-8 TGTGCCAGCAGCGATACAGGGGTTTACACTGAAGCTTTCTTT CASSDTGVYTEAFF
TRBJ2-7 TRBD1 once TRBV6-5 TGTGCCAGCAGTTACCCGGACAGGGGCTACGAGCAGTACTTC CASSYPDRGYEQYF
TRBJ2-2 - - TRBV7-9 TGTGCCAGCAGCCCACCTCGAGGGACAAGGGTGACCGGGGAGCTGTTTTTT CASSPPRGTRVTGELFF
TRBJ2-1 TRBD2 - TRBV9 TGTGCCAGCAGCGTAGGCGCGGGGGTAAGCTCCTACAATGAGCAGTTCTTC CASSVGAGVSSYNEQFF
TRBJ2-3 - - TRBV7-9 TGTGCCAGCAGCTTAGCCCCAGGAGAACTCGATACGCAGTATTTT CASSLAPGELDTQYF
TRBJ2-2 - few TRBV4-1 TGCGCCAGCAGCCAAGAGGCGACAGTAATCCCGCCCGCCGGGGAGCTGTTTTTT CASSQEATVIPPAGELFF
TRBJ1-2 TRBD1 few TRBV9 TGTGCCAGCAGCGTAGTTCCCGAAGGGGGCTTGGGTGGCTACACCTTC CASSVVPEGGLGGYTF
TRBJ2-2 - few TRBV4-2 TGTGCCAGCAGCCAAGAGGAGGGGGCCACCGGGGAGCTGTTTTTT CASSQEEGATGELFF
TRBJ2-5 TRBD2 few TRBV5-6 TGTGCCACCTCCCTGCGGGGGGGTCAAGAGACCCAGTACTTC CATSLRGGQETQYF
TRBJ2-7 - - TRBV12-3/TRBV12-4 TGTGCCAGCAGTTTGCGGGTCTCACCCTACGAGCAGTACTTC CASSLRVSPYEQYF
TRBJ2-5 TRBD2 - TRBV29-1 TGCAGCGTGACCCCCGGACTAGCTTCGTACCAAGAGACCCAGTACTTC CSVTPGLASYQETQYF
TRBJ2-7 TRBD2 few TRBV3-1 TGTGCCAGCAGCCACGCGGGGGGGCCGTACTACGAGCAGTACTTC CASSHAGGPYYEQYF
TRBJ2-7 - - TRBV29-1 TGCAGCGTTGGATCATACGGGCGGGTCTCCTACGAGCAGTACTTC CSVGSYGRVSYEQYF
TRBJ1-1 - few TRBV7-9 TGTGCCAGCAGCTCACACCGACAGATTTACACTGAAGCTTTCTTT CASSSHRQIYTEAFF
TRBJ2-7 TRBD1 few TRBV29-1 TGCAGCGTCCGGGACAGGGCCTCCTACGAGCAGTACTTC CSVRDRASYEQYF
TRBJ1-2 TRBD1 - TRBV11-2 TGTGCCAGCAGCCCGTATCAACAAGTCCCGGGACAGCTTTATGGCTACACCTTC CASSPYQQVPGQLYGYTF
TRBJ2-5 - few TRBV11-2 TGTGCCAGCAGCTTACGGGGGTCTGTCCAAGAGACCCAGTACTTC CASSLRGSVQETQYF
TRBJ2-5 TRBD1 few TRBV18 TGTGCCAGCTCATCCGGGACAGGGGGCGCGGAAGAGACCCAGTACTTC CASSSGTGGAEETQYF
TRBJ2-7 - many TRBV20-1 TGCAGTGCTAGAGTTGGGGGAGGTTACGAGCAGTACTTC CSARVGGGYEQYF
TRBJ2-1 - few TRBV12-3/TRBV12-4 TGTGCCAGCAGTTCCGGAGATGGCAATGAGCAGTTCTTC CASSSGDGNEQFF
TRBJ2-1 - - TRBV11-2 TGTGCCAGCAGCTTAGTCCCCGGGAGCCCCTACAATGAGCAGTTCTTC CASSLVPGSPYNEQFF
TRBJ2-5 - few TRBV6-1 TGTGCCAGCAGCTGGGGTGGGACGTACCAAGAGACCCAGTACTTC CASSWGGTYQETQYF
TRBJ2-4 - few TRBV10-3 TGTGCCATCAGTGAGTTCGGGGTTAAAAACATTCAGTACTTC CAISEFGVKNIQYF
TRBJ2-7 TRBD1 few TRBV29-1 TGCAGCGTTCCCGGGACAGGGATCCACGAGCAGTACTTC CSVPGTGIHEQYF
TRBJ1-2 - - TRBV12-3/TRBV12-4 TGTGCCAGCCGGCGGTTAGGGGAGAACAACTATGGCTACACCTTC CASRRLGENNYGYTF
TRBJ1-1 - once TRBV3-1 TGTGCCAGCAGCCAAGACCCCAGCACCTACACTGAAGCTTTCTTT CASSQDPSTYTEAFF
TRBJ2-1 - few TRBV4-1 TGCGCCAGCAGCCAAGCGGACGACTACAATGAGCAGTTCTTC CASSQADDYNEQFF
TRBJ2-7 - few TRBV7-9 TGTGCCAGCAGCGCGGCCCCCTACGAGCAGTACTTC CASSAAPYEQYF
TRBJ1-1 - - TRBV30 TGTGCCTGGAGTGTAGGGGTGGGCACTGAAGCTTTCTTT CAWSVGVGTEAFF
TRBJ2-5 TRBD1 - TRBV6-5 TGTGCCAGCAGTTACTGGGGGGACAGGGTGGAGACCCAGTACTTC CASSYWGDRVETQYF
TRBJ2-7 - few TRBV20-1 TGCAGTGCTAGAGTTCACCCCTCCTACGAGCAGTACTTC CSARVHPSYEQYF
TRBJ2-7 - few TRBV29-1 TGCAGCGTTGCAGGCAACTTTGTCGAGCAGTACTTC CSVAGNFVEQYF